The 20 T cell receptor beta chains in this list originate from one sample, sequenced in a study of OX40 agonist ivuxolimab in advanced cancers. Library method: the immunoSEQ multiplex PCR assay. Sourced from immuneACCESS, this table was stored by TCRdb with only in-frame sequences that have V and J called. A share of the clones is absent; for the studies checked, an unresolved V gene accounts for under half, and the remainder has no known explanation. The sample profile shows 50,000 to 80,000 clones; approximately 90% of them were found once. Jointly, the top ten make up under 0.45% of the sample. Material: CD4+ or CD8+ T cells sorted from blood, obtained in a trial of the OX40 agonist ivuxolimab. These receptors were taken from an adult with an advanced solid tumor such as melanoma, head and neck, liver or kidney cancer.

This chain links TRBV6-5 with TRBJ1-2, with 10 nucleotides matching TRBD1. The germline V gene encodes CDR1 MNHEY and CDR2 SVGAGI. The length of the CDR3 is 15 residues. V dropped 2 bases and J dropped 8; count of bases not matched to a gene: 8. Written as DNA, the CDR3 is TGTGCCAGCAGTTACGCATTGACAGGGGGCGGCGGCTACACCTTC. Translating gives CASSYALTGGGGYTF.

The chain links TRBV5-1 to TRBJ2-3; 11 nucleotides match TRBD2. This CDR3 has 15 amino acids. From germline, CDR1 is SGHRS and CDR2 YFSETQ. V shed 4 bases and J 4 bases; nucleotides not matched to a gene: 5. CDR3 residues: CASSSLAGGADTQYF. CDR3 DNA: TGCGCCAGCAGCAGCCTAGCGGGAGGCGCAGATACGCAGTATTTT.

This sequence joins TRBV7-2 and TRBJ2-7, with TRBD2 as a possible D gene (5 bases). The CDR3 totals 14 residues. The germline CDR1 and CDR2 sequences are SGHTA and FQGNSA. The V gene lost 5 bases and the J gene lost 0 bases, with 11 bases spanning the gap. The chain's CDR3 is CASSVNRDSYEQYF. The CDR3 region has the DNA TGTGCCAGCAGCGTAAACCGGGACTCCTACGAGCAGTACTTC.

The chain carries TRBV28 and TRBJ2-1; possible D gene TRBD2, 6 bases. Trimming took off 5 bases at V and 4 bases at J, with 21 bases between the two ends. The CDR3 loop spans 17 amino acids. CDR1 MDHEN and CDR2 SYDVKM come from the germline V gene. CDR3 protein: CASSPPRLGGRYNEQFF. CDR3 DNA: TGTGCCAGCAGTCCCCCCCGACTAGGAGGTCGGTACAATGAGCAGTTCTTC.

CDR3 in DNA: TGTGCCGCGCCGGAGGCCGGCGGGGAAAAACTGTTTTTT. Translated, it gives CAAPEAGGEKLFF. The V call is TRBV19, the J call TRBJ1-4; no clear D gene. In germline, CDR1 is LNHDA, CDR2 SQIVND (reference sequence). The germline V and J ends were trimmed by 11 bases and 8 bases, with 18 bases remaining between them. This CDR3 has 13 residues.

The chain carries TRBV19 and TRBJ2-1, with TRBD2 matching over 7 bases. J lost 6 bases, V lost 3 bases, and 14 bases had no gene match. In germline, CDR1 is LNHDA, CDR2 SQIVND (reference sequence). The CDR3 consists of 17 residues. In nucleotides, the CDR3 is TGTGCCAGTAGTATGGGGACTAACCTGGGCCGACTCAATGAGCAGTTCTTC. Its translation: CASSMGTNLGRLNEQFF. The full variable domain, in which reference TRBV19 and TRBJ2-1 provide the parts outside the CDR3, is DGGITQSPKYLFRKEGQNVTLSCEQNLNHDAMYWYRQDPGQGLRLIYYSQIVNDFQKGDIAEGYSVSREKKESFPLTVTSAQKNPTAFYLCASSMGTNLGRLNEQFFGPGTRLTVL.

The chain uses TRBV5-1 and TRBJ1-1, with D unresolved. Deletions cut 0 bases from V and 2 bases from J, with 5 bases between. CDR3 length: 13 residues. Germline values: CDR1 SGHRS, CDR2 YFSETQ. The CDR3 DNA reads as TGCGCCAGCAGCTTGGCTGATAACACTGAAGCTTTCTTT. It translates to CASSLADNTEAFF.

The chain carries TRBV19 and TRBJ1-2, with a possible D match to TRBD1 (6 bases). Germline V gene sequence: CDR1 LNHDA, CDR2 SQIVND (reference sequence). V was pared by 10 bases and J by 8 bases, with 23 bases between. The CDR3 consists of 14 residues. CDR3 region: CATHSQLQGQGYTF. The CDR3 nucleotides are TGTGCCACCCACTCACAACTTCAGGGGCAAGGCTACACCTTC.

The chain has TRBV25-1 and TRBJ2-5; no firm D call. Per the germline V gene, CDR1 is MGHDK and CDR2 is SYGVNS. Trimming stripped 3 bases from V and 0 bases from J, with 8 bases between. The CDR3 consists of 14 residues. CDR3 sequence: CASSDQMYQETQYF. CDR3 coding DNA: TGTGCCAGCAGTGACCAGATGTACCAAGAGACCCAGTACTTC.

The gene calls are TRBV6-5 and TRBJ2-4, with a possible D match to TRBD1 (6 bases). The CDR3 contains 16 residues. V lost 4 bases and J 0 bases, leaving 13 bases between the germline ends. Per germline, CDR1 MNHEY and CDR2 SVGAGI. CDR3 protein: CASSSGQSLAKNIQYF. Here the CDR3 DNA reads TGTGCCAGCAGTTCCGGACAGAGTCTAGCCAAAAACATTCAGTACTTC.

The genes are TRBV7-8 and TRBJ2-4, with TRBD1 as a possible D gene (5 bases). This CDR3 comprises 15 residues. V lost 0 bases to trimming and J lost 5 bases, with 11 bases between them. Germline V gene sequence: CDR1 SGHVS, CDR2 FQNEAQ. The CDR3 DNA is TGTGCCAGCAGCTTAGCGGGGCGAGGCGAAAACATTCAGTACTTC. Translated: CASSLAGRGENIQYF.

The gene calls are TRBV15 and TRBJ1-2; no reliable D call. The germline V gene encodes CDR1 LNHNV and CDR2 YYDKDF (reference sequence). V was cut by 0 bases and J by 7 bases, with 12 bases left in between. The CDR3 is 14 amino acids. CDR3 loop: CATSRDLRTGGYTF. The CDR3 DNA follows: TGTGCCACCAGCAGAGATCTCAGGACGGGTGGCTACACCTTC. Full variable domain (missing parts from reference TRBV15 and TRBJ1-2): DAMVIQNPRYQVTQFGKPVTLSCSQTLNHNVMYWYQQKSSQAPKLLFHYYDKDFNNEADTPDNFQSRRPNTSFCFLDIRSPGLGDTAMYLCATSRDLRTGGYTFGSGTRLTVV.

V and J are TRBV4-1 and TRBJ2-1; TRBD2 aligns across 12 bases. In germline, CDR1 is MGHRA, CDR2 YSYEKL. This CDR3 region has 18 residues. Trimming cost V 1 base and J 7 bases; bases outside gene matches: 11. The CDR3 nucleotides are TGCGCCAGCAGCCAAGGGTTGCTAGCGGGAGGGCCGGGGAATGAGCAGTTCTTC. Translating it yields CASSQGLLAGGPGNEQFF.

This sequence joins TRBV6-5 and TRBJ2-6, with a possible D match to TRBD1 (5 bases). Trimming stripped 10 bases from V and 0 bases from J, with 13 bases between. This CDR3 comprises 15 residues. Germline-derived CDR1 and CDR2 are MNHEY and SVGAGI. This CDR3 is CATLDSNSGANVLTF. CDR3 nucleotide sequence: TGTGCCACCCTCGACAGCAACTCTGGGGCCAACGTCCTGACTTTC.

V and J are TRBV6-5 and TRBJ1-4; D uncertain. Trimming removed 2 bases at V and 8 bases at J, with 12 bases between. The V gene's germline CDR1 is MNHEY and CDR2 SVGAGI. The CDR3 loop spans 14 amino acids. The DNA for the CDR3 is TGTGCCAGCAGTTACGACCACCAACAGGAAAAACTGTTTTTT. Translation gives CASSYDHQQEKLFF.

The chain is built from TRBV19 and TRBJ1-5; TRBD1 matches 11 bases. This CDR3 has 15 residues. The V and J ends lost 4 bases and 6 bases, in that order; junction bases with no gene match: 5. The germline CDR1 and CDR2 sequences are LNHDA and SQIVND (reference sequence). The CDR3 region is CASSRGQGGFQPQHF. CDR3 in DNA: TGTGCCAGTAGTAGGGGACAGGGGGGATTTCAGCCCCAGCATTTT.

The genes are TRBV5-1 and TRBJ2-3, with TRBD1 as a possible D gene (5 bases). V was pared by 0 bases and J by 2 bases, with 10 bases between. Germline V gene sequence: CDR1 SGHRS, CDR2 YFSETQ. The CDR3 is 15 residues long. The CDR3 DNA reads TGCGCCAGCAGCTTGGACCACGGACACACAGATACGCAGTATTTT. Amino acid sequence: CASSLDHGHTDTQYF. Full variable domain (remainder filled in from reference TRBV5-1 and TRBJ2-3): KAGVTQTPRYLIKTRGQQVTLSCSPISGHRSVSWYQQTPGQGLQFLFEYFSETQRNKGNFPGRFSGRQFSNSRSEMNVSTLELGDSALYLCASSLDHGHTDTQYFGPGTRLTVL.

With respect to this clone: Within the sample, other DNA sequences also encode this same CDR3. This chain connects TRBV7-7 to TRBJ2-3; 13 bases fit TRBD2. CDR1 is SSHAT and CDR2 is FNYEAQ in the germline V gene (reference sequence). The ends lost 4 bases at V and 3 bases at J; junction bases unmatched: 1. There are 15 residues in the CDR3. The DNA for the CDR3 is TGTGCCAGCAGCTCGGGACTAGCGGGAACAGATACGCAGTATTTT. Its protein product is CASSSGLAGTDTQYF.

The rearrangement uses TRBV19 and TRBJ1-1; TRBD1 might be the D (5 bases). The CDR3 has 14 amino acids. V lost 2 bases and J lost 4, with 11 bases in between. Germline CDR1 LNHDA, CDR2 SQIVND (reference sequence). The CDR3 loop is CASSILGGVTEAFF. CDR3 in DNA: TGTGCCAGTAGTATACTAGGAGGGGTCACTGAAGCTTTCTTT.

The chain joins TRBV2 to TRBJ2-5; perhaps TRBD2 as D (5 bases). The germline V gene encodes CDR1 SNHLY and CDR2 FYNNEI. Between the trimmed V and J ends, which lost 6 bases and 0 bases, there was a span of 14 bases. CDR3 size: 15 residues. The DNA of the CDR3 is TGTGCCAGCAGGCTCTCCCCAGCGGACCAAGAGACCCAGTACTTC. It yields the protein CASRLSPADQETQYF.